A selection of T cell receptor beta chains follows, all from one sample in a study of T cell changes during pregnancy in multiple sclerosis. Clones were sequenced by immunoSEQ multiplex PCR, and TCRdb holds only the in-frame ones, with some missing. Of around 65,000 clones in the sample, more than 75% were seen once. Material: peripheral blood, obtained in the third trimester of pregnancy. The receptors derive from a female donor in good health, enrolled as a control in a pregnancy study. Both conserved end residues are part of each CDR3. D genes are given only for firm matches. Not every row has a clone size; where given, it reads once, few, many or a size class.

j_call v_call d_call clone_size cdr3_aa cdr3_nt
TRBJ1-1 TRBV7-2 TRBD1 - CASSRKTGGVHAGAEAFF TGTGCCAGCAGCCGGAAAACAGGGGGCGTTCATGCAGGGGCTGAAGCTTTCTTT
TRBJ2-3 TRBV7-9 TRBD2 - CASSLGLGGGDTQYF TGTGCCAGCAGCTTGGGCCTGGGGGGGGGAGATACGCAGTATTTT
TRBJ1-1 TRBV5-5 - - CASSPVPLVNEAFF TGTGCCAGCAGCCCCGTCCCCCTAGTCAATGAAGCTTTCTTT
TRBJ2-7 TRBV18 TRBD2 - CASSPGLAGGYEQYF TGTGCCAGCTCACCTGGACTAGCGGGGGGCTACGAGCAGTACTTC
TRBJ2-1 TRBV15 TRBD2 once CATSRGRVAGDNEQFF TGTGCCACCAGCAGAGGTCGAGTAGCGGGGGACAATGAGCAGTTCTTC
TRBJ2-3 TRBV9 - - CASTAAGSTDTQYF TGTGCCAGCACCGCGGCGGGGAGCACAGATACGCAGTATTTT
TRBJ2-7 TRBV9 TRBD1 - CASSVTGATYEQYF TGTGCCAGCAGCGTCACAGGGGCAACCTACGAGCAGTACTTC
TRBJ2-3 TRBV7-9 - - CASRKEGRTDTQYF TGTGCCAGCAGAAAGGAAGGGAGGACAGATACGCAGTATTTT
TRBJ1-6 TRBV27 - - CASGFLVQAQCPCHSPLHF TGTGCCAGCGGCTTCCTTGTCCAGGCCCAGTGTCCGTGCCATTCACCCCTCCACTTT
TRBJ1-4 TRBV27 TRBD1 - CASSLTVSGQGVEKLFF TGTGCCAGCAGTTTAACCGTATCGGGACAGGGGGTCGAAAAACTGTTTTTT
TRBJ2-1 TRBV9 - - CASGGMNEQFF TGTGCCAGCGGGGGGATGAATGAGCAGTTCTTC
TRBJ1-4 TRBV15 - - CATSRDYGRKATNEKLFF TGTGCCACCAGCAGAGATTATGGCCGAAAAGCAACTAATGAAAAACTGTTTTTT
TRBJ2-7 TRBV19 - many CASSDRSYEQYF TGTGCCAGTAGTGACAGGTCCTACGAGCAGTACTTC
TRBJ1-6 TRBV5-1 - - CASSLAGGQGEALHF TGCGCCAGCAGCTTGGCCGGAGGACAAGGGGAGGCTCTCCACTTT
TRBJ2-5 TRBV2 TRBD1 - CASSGDREETQYF TGTGCCAGCAGCGGGGACAGGGAAGAGACCCAGTACTTC
TRBJ1-2 TRBV4-3 TRBD1 - CASSQARGNYGYTF TGCGCCAGCAGCCAAGCCAGGGGGAACTATGGCTACACCTTC
TRBJ2-5 TRBV7-7 TRBD2 - CASTRAGSKETQYF TGTGCTAGCACCCGAGCGGGGAGTAAAGAGACCCAGTACTTC
TRBJ2-2 TRBV4-3 TRBD2 - CASSQAPSGGADTGELFF TGCGCCAGCAGCCAAGCCCCTAGCGGGGGGGCGGACACCGGGGAGCTGTTTTTT
TRBJ2-7 TRBV25-1 - - CASRTGTAYEQYF TGTGCCAGCAGGACTGGGACTGCCTACGAGCAGTACTTC
TRBJ2-7 TRBV9 TRBD2 - CATLAGGLYEQYF TGTGCCACACTAGCGGGGGGACTATACGAGCAGTACTTC
TRBJ2-5 TRBV13 - - CASSSSRVLGETQYF TGTGCCAGCAGCTCTTCCAGGGTACTGGGTGAGACCCAGTACTTC
TRBJ1-1 TRBV4-3 - - CASSQTYRANTEAFF TGCGCCAGCAGCCAAACCTACAGGGCGAACACTGAAGCTTTCTTT
TRBJ2-5 TRBV28 - - CASSSKEQIKETQYF TGTGCCAGCAGCTCGAAGGAGCAAATCAAAGAGACCCAGTACTTC
TRBJ2-1 TRBV29-1 - - CSVAALLDSGGYYNEQFF TGCAGCGTGGCAGCCTTGCTCGATTCTGGGGGGTATTACAATGAGCAGTTCTTC